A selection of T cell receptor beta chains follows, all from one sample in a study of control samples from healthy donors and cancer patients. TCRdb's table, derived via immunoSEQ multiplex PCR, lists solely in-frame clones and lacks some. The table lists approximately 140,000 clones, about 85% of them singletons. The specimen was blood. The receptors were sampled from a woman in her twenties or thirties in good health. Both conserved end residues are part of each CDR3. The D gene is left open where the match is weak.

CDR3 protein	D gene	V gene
CASSIAGLANNEQFF	-	TRBV19
CAWMDRTSGNTIYF	-	TRBV30
CASSLGDRGGEKLFF	TRBD1	TRBV5-8
CASSLTRGANEQFF	-	TRBV7-9
CASSLGGGRANEKLFF	-	TRBV5-4
CASSVQGATVGYTF	TRBD1	TRBV18
CARSLTGDTLHF	TRBD1	TRBV2
CASSPGGTNTEAFF	-	TRBV7-8
CASSFDGGTNTGELFF	-	TRBV11-3
CATSVFLRTETNEKLFF	-	TRBV24-1
CASSLGLGKGTEAFF	-	TRBV7-9
CASSEIAGGGTDTQYF	TRBD2	TRBV25-1
CASSQESARSADRRITGELFF	-	TRBV4-2